A selection of T cell receptor beta chains follows, all from one sample in a study of shared clonotypes between healthy human individuals. Here immunoSEQ multiplex PCR was the method, and the copy in TCRdb shows in-frame clones only, minus some. The sample carries hundreds of thousands of clones, about three quarters recorded once. Sequencing was carried out using PBMCs. The receptors originated from a woman in her thirties or forties in good health. Some clones in this sample may be carry-over from other donors' samples. CDR3s include the opening cysteine and the closing phenylalanine or tryptophan. The order of the fields is V gene, CDR3 protein.

TRBV10-2	CASSAGGAPNQPQHF
TRBV9	CASSADPGDSIDEQFF
TRBV9	CASSVGGGGEQYF
TRBV7-9	CASSPSTGNEQFF
TRBV7-2	CASSLLGGGNQPQHF
TRBV6-1	CASTQGSQDQPQHF
TRBV28	CASTTGQAVSETQYF
TRBV7-3	CASSLGRAGGYTF
TRBV6-6	CASARTGYNEQFF
TRBV10-3	CAISGQGAIEAFF
TRBV11-1	CASGKGLADTYEQYF
TRBV2	CASSSSGTVFTEAFF
TRBV27	CASSPGTSGRDEQFF
TRBV5-6	CASSPGTGSTDTQYF
TRBV5-6	CASSSGTLSYNEQFF
TRBV4-1	CASSQLLVEEKLFF
TRBV5-4	CASSSRGLSYNEQFF
TRBV4-1	CASSQEDNWAQHF
TRBV5-4	CASSSPTRGAYEQYF
TRBV27	CASRTTGSAYNEQFF